These 11 T cell receptor beta chains originate from one sample sequenced in a study of neurological immune-mediated disorders. TCRdb re-called the 5' RACE reads with MiXCR, one entry per CDR3 protein. The profile shows roughly 17,000 distinct CDR3 sequences, roughly 9% of them singletons. The sequenced sample was CD8+ T cells from blood. All receptors derive from a man aged 50 to 59 in good health.

This clonotype was found many times. The chain couples TRBV14 to TRBJ2-1; TRBD1 matches at 9 bases. This CDR3 comprises 17 residues. Germline values: CDR1 SGHDN, CDR2 FVKESK. V was clipped by 3 bases and J by 5 bases; unmatched bases: 11. The CDR3 region has the DNA TGTGCCAGCAGCCATCCGCAAGGGGGACAGGGCCACAATGAGCAGTTCTTC. Its protein product is CASSHPQGGQGHNEQFF. Drawing the rest from reference TRBV14 and TRBJ2-1, the complete variable domain is EAGVTQFPSHSVIEKGQTVTLRCDPISGHDNLYWYRRVMGKEIKFLLHFVKESKQDESGMPNNRFLAERTGGTYSTLKVQPAELEDSGVYFCASSHPQGGQGHNEQFFGPGTRLTVL.

This clonotype appeared many times. The gene calls are TRBV18 and TRBJ2-7; D may match TRBD1 or TRBD2 (5 bases each). The germline CDR1 and CDR2 sequences are KGHSH and LQKENI. V lost 4 bases and J lost 4, with 14 bases in between. The CDR3 is 14 amino acids. CDR3 loop: CASSLPGKGYEQYF. CDR3 sequence (DNA): TGTGCCAGCTCACTGCCGGGGAAGGGGTACGAGCAGTACTTC.

This clonotype was seen at least ten times. The chain joins TRBV27 to TRBJ2-7, with 10 bases fitting TRBD1. Germline values: CDR1 MNHEY, CDR2 SMNVEV (reference sequence). This CDR3 contains 19 residues. The trim removed 4 bases at V and 2 bases at J, leaving 17 bases unmatched. CDR3 bases: TGTGCCAGCAGTTCAAACTTCCGGGACAGGGGCTCTCTACCCTACGAGCAGTACTTC. Translated: CASSSNFRDRGSLPYEQYF.

By share, this clonotype counts as hyperexpanded. The V and J genes are TRBV6-6 and TRBJ1-6; no definite D call. This CDR3 has 11 amino acids. The germline CDR1 and CDR2 sequences are MNHNY and SVGAGI (reference sequence). V lost 5 bases and J lost 13, with 9 bases in between. CDR3 loop: CASSPAGPLHF. In DNA, the CDR3 is TGTGCCAGCAGTCCCGCGGGTCCCCTCCACTTT.

The chain recombines TRBV7-9 with TRBJ2-6, with 8 bases aligning to TRBD2. V was pared by 5 bases and J by 3 bases, with 12 bases of the junction left unmatched. This CDR3 contains 18 residues. In germline, CDR1 is SEHNR, CDR2 FQNEAQ (reference sequence). In DNA form, the CDR3 reads TGTGCCAGCAGCGCACCCGGGAGGGCCGTAGGTGGGGCCAACGTCCTGACTTTC. This codes for CASSAPGRAVGGANVLTF.

This clonotype was counted ten times or more. V and J are TRBV6-5 and TRBJ2-1; D ambiguous. V lost 0 bases to trimming and J lost 4 bases, with 7 bases between them. The CDR3 has 14 residues. The germline V gene has CDR1 MNHEY and CDR2 SVGAGI. CDR3 sequence: CASSYSSRYNEQFF. The DNA of the CDR3 is TGTGCCAGCAGTTACTCGTCCCGATACAATGAGCAGTTCTTC.

This clonotype was counted many times. The chain recombines TRBV20-1 with TRBJ2-5, with 7 bases that match TRBD2. The CDR3 contains 15 residues. Germline V lookup: CDR1 DFQATT, CDR2 SNEGSKA (reference sequence). J lost 4 bases, V lost 0 bases, and 8 bases had no gene match. The chain's CDR3 is CSARDGGRGRETQYF. The DNA of the CDR3 is TGCAGTGCTAGAGATGGCGGGAGAGGTCGAGAGACCCAGTACTTC.

This clonotype was observed many times. J is TRBJ1-1 and V is TRBV4-3; D possibly corresponds to TRBD1 (5 bases). The germline V gene encodes CDR1 LGHNA and CDR2 YSLEER. This CDR3 has 14 amino acids. Trimming left V 4 bases short and J 2 bases short, with 11 bases between. The CDR3 protein is CASSPRDSNTEAFF. The DNA for the CDR3 is TGCGCCAGCAGCCCCCGGGACTCAAACACTGAAGCTTTCTTT.

There are many counts of this clonotype. V gene TRBV11-2 combines with J gene TRBJ2-7, with D possibly TRBD2 on 6 matching bases. Germline-derived CDR1 and CDR2 are SGHAT and FQNNGV. The CDR3 consists of 14 residues. Trimming cost V 4 bases and J 2 bases, with 12 bases left between them. CDR3 residues: CASSSWDSAYEQYF. The CDR3 nucleotides read TGTGCCAGCAGCTCATGGGACTCCGCCTACGAGCAGTACTTC.

There are many counts of this clonotype. This chain connects TRBV28 to TRBJ2-3, with 9 bases fitting TRBD2. V lost 4 bases to trimming and J lost 2 bases; unmatched junction nucleotides: 1. The CDR3 contains 14 residues. Germline V gene sequence: CDR1 MDHEN, CDR2 SYDVKM. CDR3 in amino acids: CASSWTSDTDTQYF. In DNA, the CDR3 is TGTGCCAGCAGTTGGACTAGCGACACAGATACGCAGTATTTT.

This clonotype was observed many times. V gene TRBV20-1 combines with J gene TRBJ2-2; 12 positions match TRBD1. Germline CDR1 DFQATT, CDR2 SNEGSKA (reference sequence). The CDR3 loop spans 14 amino acids. Unmatched junction bases numbered 5, after V lost 6 bases and J lost 6 bases. Here the CDR3 reads CSAAGTGGSGELFF. CDR3 DNA sequence: TGCAGTGCCGCCGGGACAGGGGGCTCCGGGGAGCTGTTTTTT.